This entry concerns a single TCR beta chain. Its antigen is unknown. This entry belongs to a study of CD8 T cells in Susac syndrome. Across the whole study: Among the sequenced Susac syndrome patients, five or six had active disease while eight or nine were in remission.

Definite or probable Susac syndrome was diagnosed using recently defined diagnostic criteria. Findings of the study overall: The CD4+ T cell repertoires that were profiled in Susac syndrome showed no clonal expansion.

Germline lookup yields CDR1 KGHSH and CDR2 LQKENI. Between the trimmed V and J ends, which lost 2 bases and 3 bases, there was a span of 8 bases. The CDR3 length is 13 residues. When the RNA was reverse transcribed, random hexamers were used with an input of roughly 0.45 to 1 ug. TCRdb reprocessed the immunoSEQ multiplex PCR reads via MiXCR and lists one record per CDR3 protein. This table holds approximately 190,000 distinct CDR3 sequences, 90% to 96% found once. The sequence was collected from a human donor with Susac syndrome. The chain carries TRBV18 and TRBJ2-7; TRBD1 might be the D (5 bases). The sample consisted of CD4+ T cells from PBMCs. This CDR3 reads CASSPTTDYEQYF. The CDR3 region has the DNA TGTGCCAGCTCACCAACGACAGACTACGAGCAGTACTTC.